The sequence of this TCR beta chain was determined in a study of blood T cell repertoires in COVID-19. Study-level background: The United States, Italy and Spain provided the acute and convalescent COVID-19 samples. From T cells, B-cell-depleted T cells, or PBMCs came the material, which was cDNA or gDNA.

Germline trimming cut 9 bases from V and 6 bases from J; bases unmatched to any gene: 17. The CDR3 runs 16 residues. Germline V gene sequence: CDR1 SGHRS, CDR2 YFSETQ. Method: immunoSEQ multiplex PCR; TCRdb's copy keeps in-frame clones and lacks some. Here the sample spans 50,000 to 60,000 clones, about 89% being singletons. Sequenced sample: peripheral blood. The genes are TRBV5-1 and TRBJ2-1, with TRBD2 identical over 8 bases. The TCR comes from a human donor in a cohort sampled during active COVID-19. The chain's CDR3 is CATSRAGGGPSNEQFF. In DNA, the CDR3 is TGCGCCACCTCTCGGGCGGGAGGTGGCCCTAGCAATGAGCAGTTCTTC.